A selection of T cell receptor beta chains follows, all from one sample in a study of cytomegalovirus exposure and HLA in healthy donors. Produced via immunoSEQ multiplex PCR; TCRdb's table is partial and in-frame only. Here the sample spans roughly 150,000 clones, approximately 88% being singletons. Input material: PBMCs. These receptors all come from a boy aged 2 to 10 in good health and CMV-seronegative. Both conserved end residues are part of each CDR3. A D gene is named only where the DNA matches it firmly. The size entry is marked missing in some rows and otherwise reads once, few, many or a size class.

cdr3_length: 13; clone_size: few; d_call: TRBD1; v_call: TRBV29-1; j_call: TRBJ2-7; cdr3_nt: TGCAGCGTAATAACAGGGGCTTCCTACGAGCAGTACTTC; cdr3_aa: CSVITGASYEQYF
cdr3_length: 13; clone_size: -; d_call: -; v_call: TRBV30; j_call: TRBJ1-1; cdr3_nt: TGTGCCTGGACCCGGGGGGGGAACACTGAAGCTTTCTTT; cdr3_aa: CAWTRGGNTEAFF
cdr3_length: 17; clone_size: -; d_call: -; v_call: TRBV11-2; j_call: TRBJ1-6; cdr3_nt: TGTGCCAGCAGCTTAGTGGGGAGGGATAGGGGCGGCTCACCCCTCCACTTT; cdr3_aa: CASSLVGRDRGGSPLHF
cdr3_length: 16; clone_size: -; d_call: -; v_call: TRBV9; j_call: TRBJ2-2; cdr3_nt: TGTGCCAGCAGCCCCACAAGGACAGTGAACACCGGGGAGCTGTTTTTT; cdr3_aa: CASSPTRTVNTGELFF
cdr3_length: 15; clone_size: -; d_call: TRBD1; v_call: TRBV9; j_call: TRBJ1-2; cdr3_nt: TGTGCCAGCAGCCCCGAGAGGCACAGGGGGCTTGGCTACACCTTC; cdr3_aa: CASSPERHRGLGYTF
cdr3_length: 12; clone_size: once; d_call: -; v_call: TRBV28; j_call: TRBJ2-7; cdr3_nt: TGTGCCAGCAGGACAGGACAGTACGAGCAGTACTTC; cdr3_aa: CASRTGQYEQYF
cdr3_length: 14; clone_size: -; d_call: -; v_call: TRBV7-3; j_call: TRBJ1-1; cdr3_nt: TGTGCCAGCAGCTGGGACACACCGAACACTGAAGCTTTCTTT; cdr3_aa: CASSWDTPNTEAFF
cdr3_length: 13; clone_size: once; d_call: -; v_call: TRBV10-1; j_call: TRBJ1-2; cdr3_nt: TGCGCCAGCAGTGAGTCGGAGGGGATGGGCTACACCTTC; cdr3_aa: CASSESEGMGYTF
cdr3_length: 14; clone_size: -; d_call: -; v_call: TRBV5-1; j_call: TRBJ2-1; cdr3_nt: TGCGCCAGCAGCGTGGACTACCAGTACAATGAGCAGTTCTTC; cdr3_aa: CASSVDYQYNEQFF
cdr3_length: 15; clone_size: -; d_call: -; v_call: TRBV27; j_call: TRBJ2-7; cdr3_nt: TGTGCCAGCAGTTTATCGGCGGGGCCGTACTACGAGCAGTACTTC; cdr3_aa: CASSLSAGPYYEQYF
cdr3_length: 13; clone_size: -; d_call: -; v_call: TRBV25-1; j_call: TRBJ2-5; cdr3_nt: TGTGCCAGCAGTTCGGGACTCACTGGGACCCAGTACTTC; cdr3_aa: CASSSGLTGTQYF
cdr3_length: 17; clone_size: -; d_call: TRBD2; v_call: TRBV4-3; j_call: TRBJ2-7; cdr3_nt: TGCGCCAGCAGCCAAGATACACCTAGCGGGCTACCCTACGAGCAGTACTTC; cdr3_aa: CASSQDTPSGLPYEQYF
cdr3_length: 14; clone_size: -; d_call: -; v_call: TRBV30; j_call: TRBJ2-6; cdr3_nt: TGTGCCTGTAGACAGAGCTCTGGGGCCAACGTCCTGACTTTC; cdr3_aa: CACRQSSGANVLTF
cdr3_length: 17; clone_size: few; d_call: TRBD2; v_call: TRBV15; j_call: TRBJ2-1; cdr3_nt: TGTGCCACCAGCAGAGAAACTAGCGGGATGCTAGGGGATGAGCAGTTCTTC; cdr3_aa: CATSRETSGMLGDEQFF
cdr3_length: 15; clone_size: once; d_call: TRBD1; v_call: TRBV5-4; j_call: TRBJ1-2; cdr3_nt: TGTGCCAGCAGCTTGGTACGACAGGGGGTGGGAGGCTACACCTTC; cdr3_aa: CASSLVRQGVGGYTF
cdr3_length: 14; clone_size: -; d_call: -; v_call: TRBV7-9; j_call: TRBJ2-5; cdr3_nt: TGTGCCAGCAGCTTAGACAGAACCCAAGAGACCCAGTACTTC; cdr3_aa: CASSLDRTQETQYF
cdr3_length: 16; clone_size: -; d_call: TRBD1; v_call: TRBV9; j_call: TRBJ2-5; cdr3_nt: TGTGCCAGCAGCGTAGGGGACAGGGGAAGGCAAGAGACCCAGTACTTC; cdr3_aa: CASSVGDRGRQETQYF
cdr3_length: 18; clone_size: few; d_call: TRBD1; v_call: TRBV5-6; j_call: TRBJ2-2; cdr3_nt: TGTGCCAGCAGCATTGTCGACAGGGGGCCGAGGAGCACCGGGGAGCTGTTTTTT; cdr3_aa: CASSIVDRGPRSTGELFF
cdr3_length: 16; clone_size: -; d_call: TRBD1; v_call: TRBV4-3; j_call: TRBJ1-6; cdr3_nt: TGCGCCAGCAGCCGCACCACTCCGGGACAGGGGTCCGCCCTCCACTTT; cdr3_aa: CASSRTTPGQGSALHF
cdr3_length: 18; clone_size: -; d_call: TRBD1; v_call: TRBV11-3; j_call: TRBJ2-7; cdr3_nt: TGTGCCAGCAGCTTTTGTCGTCCTGGGACAGGGTTGTTCTACGAGCAGTACTTC; cdr3_aa: CASSFCRPGTGLFYEQYF
cdr3_length: 14; clone_size: once; d_call: -; v_call: TRBV5-4; j_call: TRBJ2-5; cdr3_nt: TGTGCCAGCAGCTTATTTTACAGCCAAGAGACCCAGTACTTC; cdr3_aa: CASSLFYSQETQYF
cdr3_length: 14; clone_size: -; d_call: TRBD1; v_call: TRBV7-9; j_call: TRBJ1-2; cdr3_nt: TGTGCCAGCAGCAGGAAAGACAGGGGAAAAGGCTACACCTTC; cdr3_aa: CASSRKDRGKGYTF
cdr3_length: 15; clone_size: -; d_call: TRBD2; v_call: TRBV11-2; j_call: TRBJ2-1; cdr3_nt: TGTGCCAGCAGCTTAATTAGCGGGAGGCCCAATGAGCAGTTCTTC; cdr3_aa: CASSLISGRPNEQFF
cdr3_length: 15; clone_size: -; d_call: -; v_call: TRBV12-5; j_call: TRBJ1-3; cdr3_nt: TGTGCTAGTGGTCCCACGGGAATGGCTGGAAACGCCATATATTTT; cdr3_aa: CASGPTGMAGNAIYF
cdr3_length: 15; clone_size: -; d_call: TRBD2; v_call: TRBV5-1; j_call: TRBJ2-1; cdr3_nt: TGCGCCAGCATGTTGGGACTAGCGGATTACAATGAGCAGTTCTTC; cdr3_aa: CASMLGLADYNEQFF
cdr3_length: 13; clone_size: -; d_call: -; v_call: TRBV7-2; j_call: TRBJ2-5; cdr3_nt: TGTGCCAGCAGCTTAGGGCCACAAGAGACCCAGTACTTC; cdr3_aa: CASSLGPQETQYF
cdr3_length: 14; clone_size: once; d_call: TRBD2; v_call: TRBV4-3; j_call: TRBJ2-1; cdr3_nt: TGCGCCAGCAGCCAGGGTATAGCGGGAGACGAGCAGTTCTTC; cdr3_aa: CASSQGIAGDEQFF
cdr3_length: 15; clone_size: -; d_call: -; v_call: TRBV18; j_call: TRBJ1-2; cdr3_nt: TGTGCCAGCTCACCATCCGGGGTCCGGCACTATGGCTACACCTTC; cdr3_aa: CASSPSGVRHYGYTF
cdr3_length: 13; clone_size: -; d_call: TRBD1; v_call: TRBV7-9; j_call: TRBJ1-2; cdr3_nt: TGTGCCAGCAGCCCCGGGACAGGGACCGGCTACACCTTC; cdr3_aa: CASSPGTGTGYTF
cdr3_length: 14; clone_size: -; d_call: -; v_call: TRBV27; j_call: TRBJ2-3; cdr3_nt: TGTGCCAGCAGCCCGGGACTCCTCACAGATACGCAGTATTTT; cdr3_aa: CASSPGLLTDTQYF
cdr3_length: 14; clone_size: -; d_call: TRBD1; v_call: TRBV5-1; j_call: TRBJ1-1; cdr3_nt: TGCGCCAGCAGCTCGTCAGGGGGGAACACTGAAGCTTTCTTT; cdr3_aa: CASSSSGGNTEAFF
cdr3_length: 16; clone_size: -; d_call: TRBD2; v_call: TRBV7-9; j_call: TRBJ2-5; cdr3_nt: TGTGCCAGCAGCCGAACTAGCGGGAGGCACCAAGAGACCCAGTACTTC; cdr3_aa: CASSRTSGRHQETQYF
cdr3_length: 14; clone_size: -; d_call: -; v_call: TRBV2; j_call: TRBJ1-1; cdr3_nt: TGTGCCAGCAGTGTATTGGGGGCGAACACTGAAGCTTTCTTT; cdr3_aa: CASSVLGANTEAFF
cdr3_length: 14; clone_size: -; d_call: TRBD1; v_call: TRBV6-5; j_call: TRBJ2-7; cdr3_nt: TGTGCCAGCACCCCAGGAGAGAGCAGGGGGCGCAAATACTTC; cdr3_aa: CASTPGESRGRKYF
cdr3_length: 17; clone_size: -; d_call: TRBD1; v_call: TRBV15; j_call: TRBJ2-2; cdr3_nt: TGTGCCACCAGCAGAACACCGGGACAGCAGAACACCGGGGAGCTGTTTTTT; cdr3_aa: CATSRTPGQQNTGELFF
cdr3_length: 15; clone_size: -; d_call: TRBD1; v_call: TRBV5-6; j_call: TRBJ2-1; cdr3_nt: TGTGCCAGCAGCTCGAGGTACAGGGGTCACAATGAGCAGTTCTTC; cdr3_aa: CASSSRYRGHNEQFF
cdr3_length: 13; clone_size: -; d_call: -; v_call: TRBV29-1; j_call: TRBJ2-7; cdr3_nt: TGCAGCGTTGGGGGAGGACTGACGAACGAGCAGTACTTC; cdr3_aa: CSVGGGLTNEQYF
cdr3_length: 16; clone_size: -; d_call: TRBD1; v_call: TRBV7-2; j_call: TRBJ1-4; cdr3_nt: TGTGCCAGCAGCTTAGCGACAGGGGATTCCGGGAGAAAACTGTTTTTT; cdr3_aa: CASSLATGDSGRKLFF
cdr3_length: 12; clone_size: -; d_call: -; v_call: TRBV7-9; j_call: TRBJ2-1; cdr3_nt: TGTGCCAGCTTACGGGTCGGCAATGAGCAGTTCTTC; cdr3_aa: CASLRVGNEQFF
cdr3_length: 13; clone_size: -; d_call: TRBD2; v_call: TRBV2; j_call: TRBJ2-1; cdr3_nt: TGTGCCAGCAGTTCTAGGACTAGCGGGAGAACTTTCTTC; cdr3_aa: CASSSRTSGRTFF
cdr3_length: 16; clone_size: -; d_call: -; v_call: TRBV7-8; j_call: TRBJ2-3; cdr3_nt: TGTGCCAGCAGCTCCGAAGTACGGGGGTGGGCAGATACGCAGTATTTT; cdr3_aa: CASSSEVRGWADTQYF
cdr3_length: 16; clone_size: -; d_call: TRBD1; v_call: TRBV19; j_call: TRBJ1-2; cdr3_nt: TGTGCCAGTAGTAGCCGACAGGGGGTAAGGGGCTATGGCTACACCTTC; cdr3_aa: CASSSRQGVRGYGYTF
cdr3_length: 14; clone_size: -; d_call: -; v_call: TRBV15; j_call: TRBJ2-7; cdr3_nt: TGTGCCACCAGCAAAGACAGGATTTCCTACGAGCAGTACTTC; cdr3_aa: CATSKDRISYEQYF
cdr3_length: 15; clone_size: once; d_call: -; v_call: TRBV10-3; j_call: TRBJ2-7; cdr3_nt: TGTGCCATCAGTGAGTCGAGCGTAGGATCCTACGAGCAGTACTTC; cdr3_aa: CAISESSVGSYEQYF
cdr3_length: 14; clone_size: -; d_call: TRBD1; v_call: TRBV18; j_call: TRBJ1-1; cdr3_nt: TGTGCCAGCTCACTACAGGGGAGGAACACTGAAGCTTTCTTT; cdr3_aa: CASSLQGRNTEAFF
cdr3_length: 16; clone_size: -; d_call: TRBD2; v_call: TRBV4-2; j_call: TRBJ2-7; cdr3_nt: TGTGCCAGCAGCCAAGAGGGGACTAGCGGGACTGACGAGCAGTACTTC; cdr3_aa: CASSQEGTSGTDEQYF
cdr3_length: 15; clone_size: -; d_call: -; v_call: TRBV6-5; j_call: TRBJ1-1; cdr3_nt: TGTGCCAGCAGATTAAAAGGCGGAGGGACTGTTGAAGCTTTCTTT; cdr3_aa: CASRLKGGGTVEAFF
cdr3_length: 12; clone_size: -; d_call: -; v_call: TRBV29-1; j_call: TRBJ1-1; cdr3_nt: TGCAGCGTGGAGGACAGGAACACTGAAGCTTTCTTT; cdr3_aa: CSVEDRNTEAFF
cdr3_length: 14; clone_size: -; d_call: TRBD1; v_call: TRBV4-1; j_call: TRBJ1-1; cdr3_nt: TGCGCCAGCAGCCACACAGGGGGCAACACTGAAGCTTTCTTT; cdr3_aa: CASSHTGGNTEAFF
cdr3_length: 14; clone_size: few; d_call: -; v_call: TRBV29-1; j_call: TRBJ1-1; cdr3_nt: TGCAGCGTTCCCGGGGGGACGGGGAACACTGAAGCTTTCTTT; cdr3_aa: CSVPGGTGNTEAFF
cdr3_length: 17; clone_size: -; d_call: TRBD1; v_call: TRBV2; j_call: TRBJ1-2; cdr3_nt: TGTGCCAGCAGTGATCCGGGACAGGGAAAAGCTAACTATGGCTACACCTTC; cdr3_aa: CASSDPGQGKANYGYTF
cdr3_length: 15; clone_size: once; d_call: TRBD1; v_call: TRBV7-9; j_call: TRBJ1-4; cdr3_nt: TGTTCCAGCAGCTTCTCGGGACAGGTGAATGAAAAACTGTTTTTT; cdr3_aa: CSSSFSGQVNEKLFF
cdr3_length: 14; clone_size: -; d_call: TRBD2; v_call: TRBV6-6; j_call: TRBJ2-5; cdr3_nt: TGTGCCAGCAGTCCTGGCGGGGGGGCAAAGACCCAGTACTTC; cdr3_aa: CASSPGGGAKTQYF
cdr3_length: 16; clone_size: -; d_call: -; v_call: TRBV18; j_call: TRBJ2-5; cdr3_nt: TGTGCCAGCTCACCCCAACTCCACAGGGTTAGAGAGACCCAGTACTTC; cdr3_aa: CASSPQLHRVRETQYF
cdr3_length: 15; clone_size: -; d_call: TRBD2; v_call: TRBV5-1; j_call: TRBJ2-3; cdr3_nt: TGCGCCAGCAGCCTGGGGCGGGGGAGCACAGATACGCAGTATTTT; cdr3_aa: CASSLGRGSTDTQYF
cdr3_length: 13; clone_size: few; d_call: -; v_call: TRBV5-6; j_call: TRBJ2-1; cdr3_nt: TGTGCCAGCAGCTTGGGGCTAGCCCACGAGCAGTTCTTC; cdr3_aa: CASSLGLAHEQFF
cdr3_length: 13; clone_size: -; d_call: -; v_call: TRBV6-5; j_call: TRBJ1-1; cdr3_nt: TGTGCCAGCAGTGAACTGGGGCCCACTGAAGCTTTCTTT; cdr3_aa: CASSELGPTEAFF
cdr3_length: 15; clone_size: -; d_call: TRBD2; v_call: TRBV7-2; j_call: TRBJ2-1; cdr3_nt: TGTGCCAGCACCTCCGAGACTAGCGGGGGGGGTGAGCAGTTCTTC; cdr3_aa: CASTSETSGGGEQFF
cdr3_length: 13; clone_size: -; d_call: -; v_call: TRBV7-9; j_call: TRBJ1-3; cdr3_nt: TGTGCCAGCAATAGCATCTTTGGAAACACCATATATTTT; cdr3_aa: CASNSIFGNTIYF